This T cell receptor beta chain is from a study of blood T cells in healthy people across ages. Primers used in a second PCR of roughly 6 to 11 cycles were a sample-barcoded 5' primer and a J-beta primer mix. TCRdb re-derived calls from the 5' RACE reads in MiXCR, one entry per CDR3 protein. The repertoire holds 800,000 to 1,300,000 distinct CDR3 sequences, 25% seen once, with around 0.75% in the top ten. This clonotype was counted only a few times. Russia was home to the donors, healthy Caucasian individuals aged about 6 to 90. This same sample was also taken into another study, of T cells of mothers and their children.

The TCR comes from a girl aged 2 to 10 in good health. The sequencing sample was made of blood.

The CDR3 sequence is CASSQYRGPPYEQYF. The CDR3 nucleotides read TGTGCCAGCAGTCAATACAGGGGACCCCCCTACGAGCAGTACTTC. V gene TRBV6-5 combines with J gene TRBJ2-1, with TRBD1 matching 7 bases. The J call may be incorrect, as the DNA end agrees better with TRBJ2-7. The CDR3 is made up of 15 amino acids. CDR1 is MNHEY and CDR2 is SVGAGI in the germline V gene.